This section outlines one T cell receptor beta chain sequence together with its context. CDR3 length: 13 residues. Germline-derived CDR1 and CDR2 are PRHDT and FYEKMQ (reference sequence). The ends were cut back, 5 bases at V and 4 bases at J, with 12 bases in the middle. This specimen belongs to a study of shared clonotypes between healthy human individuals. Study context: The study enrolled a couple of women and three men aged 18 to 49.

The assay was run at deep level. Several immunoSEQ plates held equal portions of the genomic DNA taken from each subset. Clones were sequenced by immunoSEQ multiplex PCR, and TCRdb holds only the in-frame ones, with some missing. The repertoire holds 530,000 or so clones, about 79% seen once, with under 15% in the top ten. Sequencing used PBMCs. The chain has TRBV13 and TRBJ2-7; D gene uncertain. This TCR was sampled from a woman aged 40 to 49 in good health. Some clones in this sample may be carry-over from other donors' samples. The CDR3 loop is CASSQLPPYEQYF. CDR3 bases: TGTGCCAGCAGCCAACTACCTCCTTACGAGCAGTACTTC.